A selection of T cell receptor beta chains follows, all from one sample in a study of shared clonotypes between healthy human individuals. The protocol was immunoSEQ multiplex PCR, while the TCRdb copy is restricted to in-frame clones and leaves out a portion. Of 2 million to 2.5 million clones in the sample, roughly 94% were seen once. What was sequenced was naive CD8+ T cells sorted from blood. These receptors were taken from a man younger than 35 in good health. Both conserved end residues are part of each CDR3. A D gene is named only where the DNA matches it firmly. Only some rows state a clone size, as once, few, many or a class for expanded clones.

v_gene	j_gene	d_gene	abundance	CDR3aa	CDR3nt
TRBV7-9	TRBJ2-7	.	.	CASSFDEQTYEQYF	TGTGCCAGCAGCTTCGATGAACAGACCTACGAGCAGTACTTC
TRBV4-1	TRBJ2-7	TRBD2	.	CASSQDGAGGEQYF	TGCGCCAGCAGCCAAGATGGGGCGGGAGGCGAGCAGTACTTC
TRBV9	TRBJ2-3	TRBD1	.	CASSTGGTDTQYF	TGTGCCAGTTCTACAGGGGGGACAGATACGCAGTATTTT
TRBV10-2	TRBJ2-1	TRBD2	.	CASSGSGGASYNEQFF	TGCGCCAGCAGCGGTAGCGGGGGGGCTTCCTACAATGAGCAGTTCTTC
TRBV27	TRBJ1-1	.	.	CASSPRPGSTEAFF	TGTGCCAGCAGTCCCCGCCCAGGGAGCACTGAAGCTTTCTTT
TRBV30	TRBJ2-7	.	.	CAWSNSLSYEQYF	TGTGCCTGGAGTAACAGTCTATCCTACGAGCAGTACTTC
TRBV30	TRBJ2-7	.	.	CAWSMRAHYEQYF	TGTGCCTGGAGTATGCGGGCGCACTACGAGCAGTACTTC
TRBV27	TRBJ2-5	TRBD2	.	CASSPRGSGGETQYF	TGTGCCAGCAGTCCCAGGGGTAGCGGGGGTGAGACCCAGTACTTC
TRBV5-1	TRBJ1-1	TRBD1	.	CASSLRTGVNTEAFF	TGCGCCAGCAGCTTGCGGACAGGAGTGAACACTGAAGCTTTCTTT
TRBV6-5	TRBJ2-3	.	.	CASSWGRNLDTQYF	TGTGCCAGCAGTTGGGGCAGAAATCTAGATACGCAGTATTTT
TRBV7-9	TRBJ1-1	.	.	CASSLGGEAFF	TGTGCCAGCAGCTTAGGGGGTGAAGCTTTCTTT
TRBV5-1	TRBJ2-7	.	.	CASGRLEGPSYEQYF	TGCGCCAGCGGTCGCCTTGAGGGGCCATCCTACGAGCAGTACTTC
TRBV5-6	TRBJ2-7	.	once	CASSWGLGGYEQYF	TGTGCCAGCAGCTGGGGGCTGGGTGGTTACGAGCAGTACTTC
TRBV15	TRBJ2-7	.	.	CATSSGGVTYF	TGTGCCACCAGCAGCGGCGGGGTTACGTACTTC
TRBV7-7	TRBJ2-1	.	.	CASSLTLTDEQFF	TGTGCTAGCAGCTTAACACTAACGGATGAGCAGTTCTTC
TRBV6-1	TRBJ2-7	.	.	CASSEGRTASYEQYF	TGTGCCAGCAGTGAAGGGAGGACAGCCTCCTACGAGCAGTACTTC
TRBV2	TRBJ2-7	TRBD1	.	CASSEAVTGGEYEQYF	TGTGCCAGCAGTGAAGCCGTGACAGGGGGCGAGTACGAGCAGTACTTC
TRBV10-2	TRBJ1-1	.	few	CASSYMNTEAFF	TGCGCCAGCAGTTACATGAACACTGAAGCTTTCTTT
TRBV9	TRBJ2-3	.	.	CASSAEFGGDTQYF	TGTGCCAGCAGCGCCGAGTTCGGGGGAGATACGCAGTATTTT
TRBV5-1	TRBJ2-7	TRBD2	.	CASSSPGTSGIYEQYF	TGCGCCAGCAGCTCACCAGGGACTAGCGGGATCTACGAGCAGTACTTC
TRBV19	TRBJ1-1	.	once	CASSIVGAEAFF	TGTGCCAGTAGTATTGTCGGGGCTGAAGCTTTCTTT
TRBV27	TRBJ2-3	TRBD1	.	CASSLQTGLADTQYF	TGTGCCAGCAGTCTCCAGACAGGGTTGGCAGATACGCAGTATTTT